The TCR beta chain under discussion was sequenced for a study of early T cells in non-severe SARS-CoV-2 infection. Study details: Sequencing input comprised bulk RNA from unsorted whole blood; chain pairing was not available.

Germline V gene lookup returns CDR1 SGHTA and CDR2 FQGNSA. V was trimmed by 3 bases and J by 5 bases, leaving 16 bases between them. CDR3 length: 15 residues. Study results and limitations: VDJdb-based matching was biased toward anti-spike CD8 responses and missed private and CD4 specificities.

Attachment of unique molecular identifiers to individual cDNA molecules was performed. One entry per CDR3 protein results from TCRdb running MiXCR on the 5' RACE reads. Found here are tens of thousands of distinct CDR3 sequences, 12% of them singletons; the top ten hold approximately 5%. On this clonotype: Its antigen is unidentified.

The receptor was derived from an adult who was a healthcare worker with PCR-confirmed SARS-CoV-2 infection or an uninfected control (not recorded which). Sequencing was carried out using whole blood. The chain joins TRBV7-2 to TRBJ2-5; D remains ambiguous. DNA of the CDR3: TGTGCCAGCAGCTTGCGTCCCGGACCTAGGGAGACCCAGTACTTC. Its protein product is CASSLRPGPRETQYF. The full variable domain, with the rest looked up from reference TRBV7-2 and TRBJ2-5, is GAGVSQSPSNKVTEKGKDVELRCDPISGHTALYWYRQSLGQGLEFLIYFQGNSAPDKSGLPSDRFSAERTGGSVSTLTIQRTQQEDSAVYLCASSLRPGPRETQYFGPGTRLLVL.